The 8 T cell receptor beta chains presented below share a single source sample, sequenced in a study of preoperative IRX-2 immunotherapy in early breast cancer. The treatment is: preoperative locoregional IRX-2 cytokine immunotherapy. Generated by immunoSEQ multiplex PCR, the TCRdb table keeps only in-frame clones and is missing some. Of about 13,000 clones in the sample, approximately 90% are singletons; the top ten hold around 28%. This sample was gathered from a patient treated with IRX-2 immunotherapy. Receptors originate from a human donor with breast cancer.

This chain links TRBV11-3 with TRBJ1-2; possible D gene TRBD1, 5 bases. Trimming stripped 2 bases from V and 4 bases from J, with 8 bases between. There are 13 residues in the CDR3. Looked up from germline, CDR1 is SGHNT and CDR2 is YENEEA. The CDR3 DNA reads as TGTGCCAGCAGCTTACAGGGAACCTATGGCTACACCTTC. Translation: CASSLQGTYGYTF. Full variable domain (outside the CDR3, taken from reference TRBV11-3 and TRBJ1-2): EAGVVQSPRYKIIEKKQPVAFWCNPISGHNTLYWYLQNLGQGPELLIRYENEEAVDDSQLPKDRFSAERLKGVDSTLKIQPAELGDSAVYLCASSLQGTYGYTFGSGTRLTVV.

V gene TRBV30 combines with J gene TRBJ2-1; a weak D match, TRBD2 (7 bases). This CDR3 region has 15 residues. Germline V lookup: CDR1 GTSNPN, CDR2 SVGIG (reference sequence). The V gene lost 2 bases and the J gene lost 8 bases, with 19 bases spanning the gap. The CDR3 nucleotides read TGTGCCTGGAGTCATTGGGGCTCGGGGGGCCATGAGCAGTTCTTC. It encodes CAWSHWGSGGHEQFF.

This clone was seen just once. The CDR3 region is CASSPTGARGGTEQYV. The DNA of the CDR3 is TGTGCCAGCTCACCAACGGGAGCACGGGGGGGTACCGAGCAGTACGTC. The J gene is TRBJ2-7, the V gene TRBV18; 8 nucleotides agree with TRBD2. The V segment lost 2 bases and the J segment 6 bases; nucleotides outside the gene matches: 12. There are 16 residues in the CDR3. Per germline, CDR1 KGHSH and CDR2 LQKENI.

The chain employs TRBV11-3 and TRBJ2-7, with a weak D call TRBD1 (6 bases). This CDR3 has 14 amino acids. V was pared by 1 base and J by 4 bases, with 11 bases between. CDR1 SGHNT and CDR2 YENEEA come from the germline V gene. The CDR3 coding sequence is TGTGCCAGCAGCTTAGGCTCTCAGGGGTACGAGCAGTACTTC. It yields the protein CASSLGSQGYEQYF.

This rearrangement joins TRBV5-4 to TRBJ1-6; maybe TRBD1 (6 bases). Trimming shortened V by 4 bases and J by 8 bases, and 10 bases separated the two germline ends. The CDR3 totals 13 residues. The germline V gene has CDR1 SGHNT and CDR2 YYREEE (reference sequence). CDR3 bases: TGTGCCAGCAGCCCATACAGGGATTCACCCCTCCACTTT. It yields the protein CASSPYRDSPLHF.

V is TRBV7-9 and J is TRBJ1-1, with TRBD1 as a possible D gene (5 bases). Germline CDR1 reads SEHNR; CDR2 reads FQNEAQ (reference sequence). This CDR3 contains 16 residues. Between the trimmed V and J ends, which lost 5 bases and 7 bases, there was a span of 23 bases. DNA of the CDR3: TGTGCCAGCAGCCTATTGACTCTTTCCCGGGGCGGTGAAGCTTTCTTT. Translation gives CASSLLTLSRGGEAFF.

The J gene is TRBJ1-5, the V gene TRBV27; weak D call: TRBD1 (5 bases). The germline V gene encodes CDR1 MNHEY and CDR2 SMNVEV (reference sequence). Trimming removed 6 bases at V and 6 bases at J, with 15 bases between. The CDR3 is 14 amino acids. CDR3 in DNA: TGTGCCAGCAGCTGGGGGGGGGTGGGTCAGCCCCAGCATTTT. Translation gives CASSWGGVGQPQHF.

J is TRBJ1-2 and V is TRBV19; D gene uncertain. V lost 3 bases to trimming and J lost 5 bases, with 10 bases between them. CDR3 length equals 13 residues. Germline V gene sequence: CDR1 LNHDA, CDR2 SQIVND (reference sequence). The CDR3 is CASSIEPGYGYTF. The CDR3 region has the DNA TGTGCCAGTAGTATCGAGCCGGGGTATGGCTACACCTTC. Full variable domain (missing parts from reference TRBV19 and TRBJ1-2): DGGITQSPKYLFRKEGQNVTLSCEQNLNHDAMYWYRQDPGQGLRLIYYSQIVNDFQKGDIAEGYSVSREKKESFPLTVTSAQKNPTAFYLCASSIEPGYGYTFGSGTRLTVV.